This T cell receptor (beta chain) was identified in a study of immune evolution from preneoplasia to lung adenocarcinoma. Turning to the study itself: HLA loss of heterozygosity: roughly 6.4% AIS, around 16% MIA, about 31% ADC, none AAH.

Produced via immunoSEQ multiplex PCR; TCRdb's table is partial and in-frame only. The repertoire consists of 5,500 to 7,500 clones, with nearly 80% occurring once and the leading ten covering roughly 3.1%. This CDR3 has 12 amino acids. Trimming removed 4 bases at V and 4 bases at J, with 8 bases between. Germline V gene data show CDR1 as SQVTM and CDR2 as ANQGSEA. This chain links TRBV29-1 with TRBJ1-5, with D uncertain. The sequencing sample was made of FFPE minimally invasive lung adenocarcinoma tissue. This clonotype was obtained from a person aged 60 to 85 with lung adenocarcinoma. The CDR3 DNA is TGCAGCGTTGGTGAGGGTAATCAGCCCCAGCATTTT. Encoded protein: CSVGEGNQPQHF. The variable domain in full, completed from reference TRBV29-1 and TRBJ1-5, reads SAVISQKPSRDICQRGTSLTIQCQVDSQVTMMFWYRQQPGQSLTLIATANQGSEATYESGFVIDKFPISRPNLTFSTLTVSNMSPEDSSIYLCSVGEGNQPQHFGDGTRLSIL.